A single T cell receptor beta chain is shown here with its context. It lacks a known antigen. Per-base quality was not reported, and no clone a single base away is much larger than it. The cysteine opens and the phenylalanine closes a CDR3 of 14 amino acids. The read is trimmed to its CDR3 DNA, 42 bases read in frame from base 1. V loses 1 base of germline sequence and J loses 1 base, and the interval between the two ends is 7 bases. From a lookup of the germline V gene, CDR1 and CDR2 are SGHNT and YENEEA. These data belong to a study of massively parallel sequencing of T cell beta chains (dated by TCRdb to the late 2000s). Regarding the research as a whole: The study profiled human TCR beta CDR3 diversity in peripheral blood using 5'-RACE, Illumina short-read sequencing and a dedicated short-read assembly strategy.

What the work shows at the level of the full study, not this receptor alone: When the data were subsampled, the number of clonotypes climbed linearly as read number increased, indicating that sequencing depth was far from saturation. Most clonotypes (about 65% of the roughly 30,000) were supported by a single sequence read, by which apparent diversity could in principle be inflated. Preferential PCR amplification of some TRBV and TRBJ sequences may have skewed the reported gene usage frequencies. Across the 30,000 or so distinct clonotypes, single-copy clonotypes accounted for roughly 67% of clonotypes yet represented only around 18% of assemblies. TRBV usage was found to range from less than 0.011% for TRBV17 to roughly 25% for TRBV20-1, and TRBJ usage was found to range from roughly 1.6% for TRBJ2-6 to approximately 17% for TRBJ2-1. Because the RNA was pooled from many donors, population-average clonotype abundance rather than any individual repertoire is reflected in the results. Only approximately 23,000 (approximately 67%) of the clonotypes could be assigned a unique TRBV gene. CDR3 beta length ranged from 21 to 81 nucleotides, peaking at 45 nucleotides.

Instrument on record: Illumina Genome Analyzer II. Two rounds of nested PCR with TRBC1/TRBC2-specific primers produced a RACE product of about 520 bp, and the RACE product was then gel-purified. First-strand cDNA was synthesized with a TRBC-specific primer plus a template-switching oligonucleotide, by which a 5' anchor for RACE was provided. The RACE amplicon was too long for direct short-read sequencing, so it was concatemerized by ligation and sheared by sonication. PAGE was used to isolate a size fraction of 100 to 300 bp, and that fraction then underwent shotgun sequencing on the Illumina platform. In separate runs on an Illumina GAII, sequencing yielded 18.8 million 36-nt reads and 21.7 million 50-nt single-end reads. In the paper's pipeline: Assembly of the pooled around 40 million reads was performed with iSSAKE using parameters -m 15, -o 2 and -r 0.7. De novo CDR3 beta assemblies were seeded by reads aligning to the ends of Ensembl TRBV gene predictions that carried unmatched junctional bases. Clonotype abundance was estimated from the count of matching assembled contigs rather than from raw read depth. Of the assembled clonotypes, about 2,100 (5.9%) were found to have in-frame stop codons and were removed, so that 34,000 or so productive clonotypes were retained. Sanger sequencing of cloned RACE products gave about 300 unique TCR sequences, and 69% of them were also found in the Illumina assembly. TCRdb trimmed the raw reads at Q25, called clones with MiXCR and kept productive beta chains. Records with the same CDR3 protein are collapsed into one entry carrying the most frequent genes and DNA. These V and J calls are TCRdb output, not the study's own analysis. The sample table holds about 4,200 distinct CDR3 sequences, of which roughly 35% were seen once. Together, the top ten hold just under 3% of the sample.

Everyone in the donor pool was aged roughly 18 to 40 years, and the pool included more than 300 males and some 180 females. From 150 to 200 liters of pooled peripheral blood, peripheral leukocyte polyA+ RNA was isolated. A commercial mRNA preparation from normal human peripheral blood leukocytes pooled from approximately 570 individuals was used as the starting material. Sequenced material: commercial RNA from peripheral blood pooled from many donors. The sequence joins TRBV11-3 to TRBJ1-1; the D gene cannot be resolved reliably. The TCR sequence derives from a pool of human donors in good health; the sample was commercial RNA pooled from many donors. CDR3 sequence: CASSLVPENTEAFF. The DNA reads TGTGCCAGCAGCTTAGTTCCAGAGAACACTGAAGCTTTCTTT.